The present TCR beta chain was sequenced within a study of cytomegalovirus exposure and HLA in healthy donors. Across the study: Within an early data release were about 90 million unique TCRs drawn from HLA-typed donors. Study-wide results and limits: Later on, a genetic analysis was performed. It linked a missense variant in DCLRE1C with V- and J-gene trimming of TCR beta. Donors were assumed by presence/absence analyses to have roughly uniform sequencing depth. Earlier findings revealed that most TCR beta V segments proved productive either about 87% or about 30% of the time.

Points on this clone: Its antigen is undetermined.

13 Jbeta primers and 60 Vbeta primers were used for the PCR. Sequencing was performed with immunoSEQ multiplex PCR; in TCRdb, only in-frame clones are kept and a portion is missing. The sample includes approximately 32,000 clones, around 84% seen only once; the top ten take 3.6%. The germline V gene has CDR1 PRHDT and CDR2 FYEKMQ (reference sequence). Trimming at V came to 5 bases and at J to 7 bases, leaving 5 bases not matched to a gene. There are 14 residues in the CDR3. Sequencing input: PBMCs. The TCR originated in a woman aged 18-30 years in good health and CMV-seronegative. The rearrangement links TRBV13 to TRBJ2-1, with TRBD2 matching 10 bases. CDR3 amino acids: CASSNPGLANEQFF. CDR3 DNA sequence: TGTGCCAGCAGCAACCCGGGACTAGCGAATGAGCAGTTCTTC.